The rows below give T cell receptor beta chains drawn from one sample of a study of human T cells and chemical hapten exposure. TCRdb ran MiXCR on the RACE reads and lists one entry per CDR3 protein. The sample lists under 450,000 distinct CDR3 sequences; under 6.5% were seen once. The source was whole blood, collected in connection with sensitization to the hapten diphenylcyclopropenone (DPC). Every receptor here comes from a woman aged 18-29 years with alopecia areata. Some clones in this sample may be carry-over from other donors' samples. Both conserved end residues are part of each CDR3. A D gene is named only where the DNA matches it firmly. Clone size appears in some rows only: once, few, many, or a class for an expanded clone.

clone size: many
V gene: TRBV4-2
CDR3 length: 15
D gene: TRBD1
J gene: TRBJ1-2
CDR3 protein: CASSPEGAGNYGYTF
CDR3 DNA: TGTGCCAGCAGCCCCGAGGGGGCTGGTAACTATGGCTACACCTTC

clone size: NA
V gene: TRBV7-8
CDR3 length: 15
D gene: TRBD1
J gene: TRBJ1-4
CDR3 protein: CASSLSHRGNEKLFF
CDR3 DNA: TGTGCCAGCAGCCTCAGCCACAGGGGAAATGAAAAACTGTTTTTT

clone size: many
V gene: TRBV4-3
CDR3 length: 13
D gene: NA
J gene: TRBJ1-1
CDR3 protein: CASSQLLGTEAFF
CDR3 DNA: TGCGCCAGCAGCCAACTACTAGGAACTGAAGCTTTCTTT

clone size: few
V gene: TRBV7-2
CDR3 length: 15
D gene: TRBD1
J gene: TRBJ1-1
CDR3 protein: CASSLVGQRNTEAFF
CDR3 DNA: TGTGCCAGCAGCTTAGTGGGACAGAGGAACACTGAAGCTTTCTTT

clone size: many
V gene: TRBV6-2/TRBV6-3
CDR3 length: 15
D gene: TRBD1
J gene: TRBJ1-5
CDR3 protein: CASSYGSTGDQPQHF
CDR3 DNA: TGTGCCAGCAGTTACGGGTCGACAGGGGATCAGCCCCAGCATTTT

clone size: few
V gene: TRBV20-1
CDR3 length: 11
D gene: NA
J gene: TRBJ1-4
CDR3 protein: CSAERDEKLFF
CDR3 DNA: TGCAGTGCCGAAAGAGATGAAAAACTGTTTTTT

clone size: few
V gene: TRBV7-8
CDR3 length: 15
D gene: NA
J gene: TRBJ2-5
CDR3 protein: CASSPKWQGLETQYF
CDR3 DNA: TGTGCCAGCAGCCCGAAGTGGCAGGGTCTAGAGACCCAGTACTTC

clone size: few
V gene: TRBV20-1
CDR3 length: 12
D gene: TRBD2
J gene: TRBJ2-5
CDR3 protein: CSAREGGKTQYF
CDR3 DNA: TGCAGTGCTAGAGAGGGGGGGAAGACCCAGTACTTC

clone size: few
V gene: TRBV20-1
CDR3 length: 14
D gene: NA
J gene: TRBJ2-2
CDR3 protein: CSARASENTGELFF
CDR3 DNA: TGCAGTGCTAGGGCTAGCGAAAACACCGGGGAGCTGTTTTTT

clone size: NA
V gene: TRBV7-9
CDR3 length: 15
D gene: NA
J gene: TRBJ1-3
CDR3 protein: CASSWQSGSGNTIYF
CDR3 DNA: TGTGCCAGCAGCTGGCAGTCCGGCTCTGGAAACACCATATATTTT

clone size: many
V gene: TRBV18
CDR3 length: 17
D gene: NA
J gene: TRBJ1-4
CDR3 protein: CASSRSGHKGTNEKLFF
CDR3 DNA: TGTGCCAGCTCACGGTCCGGACACAAGGGAACTAATGAAAAACTGTTTTTT

clone size: many
V gene: TRBV11-2
CDR3 length: 14
D gene: NA
J gene: TRBJ2-2
CDR3 protein: CASSLGHRAGELFF
CDR3 DNA: TGTGCCAGCAGCTTAGGCCATCGGGCCGGGGAGCTGTTTTTT

clone size: NA
V gene: TRBV10-3
CDR3 length: 16
D gene: TRBD2
J gene: TRBJ2-5
CDR3 protein: CAIRASGGGPQETQYF
CDR3 DNA: TGTGCCATCAGGGCTAGCGGGGGGGGCCCTCAAGAGACCCAGTACTTC

clone size: many
V gene: TRBV4-1
CDR3 length: 16
D gene: NA
J gene: TRBJ1-5
CDR3 protein: CASSPGRIRGNQPQHF
CDR3 DNA: TGCGCCAGCAGCCCCGGACGGATACGGGGAAATCAGCCCCAGCATTTT

clone size: NA
V gene: TRBV5-6
CDR3 length: 12
D gene: NA
J gene: TRBJ2-7
CDR3 protein: CASSLQGIEQYF
CDR3 DNA: TGTGCCAGCAGCTTGCAGGGGATCGAGCAGTACTTC

clone size: once
V gene: TRBV5-1
CDR3 length: 14
D gene: NA
J gene: TRBJ1-4
CDR3 protein: CASSPGRNNEKLFF
CDR3 DNA: TGCGCCAGCAGCCCCGGACGGAATAATGAAAAACTGTTTTTT

clone size: NA
V gene: TRBV7-2
CDR3 length: 15
D gene: NA
J gene: TRBJ2-1
CDR3 protein: CASSLGLQFSNEQFF
CDR3 DNA: TGTGCCAGCAGCTTAGGACTCCAATTCTCAAATGAGCAGTTCTTC

clone size: many
V gene: TRBV18
CDR3 length: 18
D gene: NA
J gene: TRBJ1-2
CDR3 protein: CASSPGTTVALPNYGYTF
CDR3 DNA: TGTGCCAGCTCACCAGGGACGACCGTAGCATTACCTAACTATGGCTACACCTTC

clone size: few
V gene: TRBV6-1
CDR3 length: 17
D gene: TRBD2
J gene: TRBJ2-3
CDR3 protein: CASSEQASGGGTDTQYF
CDR3 DNA: TGTGCCAGCAGTGAACAGGCTAGCGGGGGTGGCACAGATACGCAGTATTTT

clone size: NA
V gene: TRBV11-2
CDR3 length: 16
D gene: NA
J gene: TRBJ1-1
CDR3 protein: CASSLDLGGGYTEAFF
CDR3 DNA: TGTGCCAGCAGCTTAGATTTAGGGGGGGGCTACACTGAAGCTTTCTTT

clone size: NA
V gene: TRBV7-3
CDR3 length: 15
D gene: NA
J gene: TRBJ2-1
CDR3 protein: CASSTGPSSYNEQFF
CDR3 DNA: TGTGCCAGCAGCACGGGACCGTCCTCCTACAATGAGCAGTTCTTC

clone size: NA
V gene: TRBV2
CDR3 length: 14
D gene: NA
J gene: TRBJ1-2
CDR3 protein: CASSESQMMYGYTF
CDR3 DNA: TGTGCCAGCAGTGAGAGTCAGATGATGTATGGCTACACCTTC

clone size: few
V gene: TRBV18
CDR3 length: 16
D gene: TRBD2
J gene: TRBJ2-1
CDR3 protein: CASSPTPLAGGNEQFF
CDR3 DNA: TGTGCCAGCTCACCTACTCCCCTAGCGGGGGGAAATGAGCAGTTCTTC

clone size: many
V gene: TRBV5-1
CDR3 length: 14
D gene: NA
J gene: TRBJ2-7
CDR3 protein: CASSLAIPRTEQYF
CDR3 DNA: TGCGCCAGCAGCTTGGCCATTCCACGGACGGAGCAGTACTTC

clone size: few
V gene: TRBV6-5
CDR3 length: 17
D gene: NA
J gene: TRBJ1-1
CDR3 protein: CASSYSSAGRMNTEAFF
CDR3 DNA: TGTGCCAGCAGTTATTCTTCCGCAGGGAGAATGAACACTGAAGCTTTCTTT

clone size: NA
V gene: TRBV19
CDR3 length: 13
D gene: NA
J gene: TRBJ1-2
CDR3 protein: CASSIRGLRGYTF
CDR3 DNA: TGTGCCAGTAGTATCAGGGGCCTTCGAGGCTACACCTTC

clone size: NA
V gene: TRBV12-3/TRBV12-4
CDR3 length: 16
D gene: NA
J gene: TRBJ1-1
CDR3 protein: CASSEPRGGMDTEAFF
CDR3 DNA: TGTGCCAGCAGTGAGCCCAGGGGAGGGATGGACACTGAAGCTTTCTTT

clone size: NA
V gene: TRBV6-6
CDR3 length: 11
D gene: NA
J gene: TRBJ2-7
CDR3 protein: CAIGTNYEQYF
CDR3 DNA: TGTGCCATCGGGACAAACTACGAGCAGTACTTC

clone size: many
V gene: TRBV20-1
CDR3 length: 15
D gene: NA
J gene: TRBJ2-6
CDR3 protein: CSATTGGSGANVLTF
CDR3 DNA: TGCAGTGCGACGACTGGGGGGTCTGGGGCCAACGTCCTGACTTTC

clone size: many
V gene: TRBV11-2
CDR3 length: 15
D gene: NA
J gene: TRBJ1-5
CDR3 protein: CASRLEKYSNQPQHF
CDR3 DNA: TGTGCCAGCAGACTCGAGAAATATAGCAATCAGCCCCAGCATTTT

clone size: many
V gene: TRBV10-3
CDR3 length: 13
D gene: NA
J gene: TRBJ1-5
CDR3 protein: CAISGGGDQPQHF
CDR3 DNA: TGTGCCATCAGTGGGGGAGGGGATCAGCCCCAGCATTTT

clone size: NA
V gene: TRBV5-1
CDR3 length: 13
D gene: NA
J gene: TRBJ2-3
CDR3 protein: CASSPPNTDTQYF
CDR3 DNA: TGCGCCAGCAGCCCGCCCAACACAGATACGCAGTATTTT

clone size: many
V gene: TRBV6-2/TRBV6-3
CDR3 length: 13
D gene: NA
J gene: TRBJ2-3
CDR3 protein: CASSRTDRDTQYF
CDR3 DNA: TGTGCCAGCAGTCGGACGGACAGAGACACGCAGTATTTT

clone size: few
V gene: TRBV20-1
CDR3 length: 15
D gene: TRBD1
J gene: TRBJ2-5
CDR3 protein: CSARGQGEVEETQYF
CDR3 DNA: TGCAGTGCTAGAGGACAGGGGGAGGTAGAAGAGACCCAGTACTTC

clone size: few
V gene: TRBV12-3/TRBV12-4
CDR3 length: 15
D gene: NA
J gene: TRBJ1-5
CDR3 protein: CASRRDVGSNQPQHF
CDR3 DNA: TGTGCCAGCAGGAGGGACGTCGGCAGCAATCAGCCCCAGCATTTT

clone size: NA
V gene: TRBV4-3
CDR3 length: 15
D gene: NA
J gene: TRBJ1-4
CDR3 protein: CASSQDRQLNEKLFF
CDR3 DNA: TGCGCCAGCAGCCAAGATAGACAGCTTAATGAAAAACTGTTTTTT

clone size: few
V gene: TRBV6-2/TRBV6-3
CDR3 length: 15
D gene: NA
J gene: TRBJ2-1
CDR3 protein: CASETGAGRHNEQFF
CDR3 DNA: TGTGCCAGCGAAACGGGGGCAGGGCGCCACAATGAGCAGTTCTTC

clone size: few
V gene: TRBV4-3
CDR3 length: 15
D gene: TRBD2
J gene: TRBJ2-7
CDR3 protein: CASSQELAGPYEQYF
CDR3 DNA: TGCGCCAGCAGCCAAGAACTAGCGGGGCCCTACGAGCAGTACTTC